This TCR beta chain was documented in a study of blood T cell repertoires in COVID-19. Overall study context: COVID-19 samples collected from the United States, Italy and Spain covered acute and convalescent phases.

Data came from immunoSEQ multiplex PCR; TCRdb stores just in-frame clones and leaves some out. The sample records about 180,000 clones, approximately 84% being singletons. This CDR3 spans 18 amino acids. The V and J ends lost 4 bases and 5 bases, in that order; junction bases with no gene match: 15. Germline V gives CDR1 SGHTS, CDR2 YDEGEE. Specimen: PBMCs or T cells enriched from blood (not recorded which). This sequence joins TRBV5-8 and TRBJ2-1, with 10 nucleotides matching TRBD1. This clonotype was sampled from a woman between 45 and 60 years old who had recovered from COVID-19. The chain's CDR3 is CASSTGQGPGSKDNEQFF. The CDR3 DNA reads as TGTGCCAGCAGCACGGGACAGGGGCCCGGGTCTAAGGACAATGAGCAGTTCTTC.